One and the same sample provided the 10 T cell receptor beta chains below, sequenced in a study of identical twins. From the 5' RACE reads, TCRdb called clonotypes with MiXCR, one entry per CDR3 protein. The table records 550,000 to 700,000 distinct CDR3 sequences, approximately 10% of them present only once. These data also formed part of another study, on yellow fever vaccine responses in identical twins.

The sample was PBMCs. The receptors stem from a woman younger than 35 in good health.

This clonotype has a count of ten or more. The chain links TRBV14 to TRBJ2-2; D gene ambiguous. There are 16 residues in the CDR3. V shed 3 bases and J shed 0 bases, with 11 bases lying between them. Germline assignment: CDR1 SGHDN and CDR2 FVKESK. The CDR3 bases are TGTGCCAGCAGCCAGCGGACGGCCACGAACACCGGGGAGCTGTTTTTT. It specifies CASSQRTATNTGELFF.

This clonotype occurred a few times. The rearrangement joins TRBV4-2 to TRBJ2-5, with 7 bases lining up with TRBD1. V was clipped by 1 base and J by 0 bases; unmatched bases: 8. CDR1 and CDR2 (germline): LGHNA, YNFKEQ. The CDR3 totals 17 residues. CDR3 DNA: TGTGCCAGCAGCCAAGGTTGGGCTGGACAGGACCAAGAGACCCAGTACTTC. Translated, it gives CASSQGWAGQDQETQYF.

In its sample, this clonotype was seen a few times. V gene TRBV29-1 combines with J gene TRBJ2-7, with D perhaps TRBD1 (6 bases). The CDR3 runs to 14 residues. The germline V and J ends were trimmed by 4 bases and 1 base, with 14 bases remaining between them. Germline-derived CDR1 and CDR2 are SQVTM and ANQGSEA. The CDR3 nucleotides read TGCAGCGTTGCGGCCCGGACAGATTCCTACGAGCAGTACTTC. It encodes CSVAARTDSYEQYF.

This clonotype was found many times. The rearrangement links TRBV5-1 to TRBJ2-5; possibly TRBD1 for D (6 bases). The CDR3 extends over 13 amino acids. V was cut by 5 bases and J by 2 bases, with 10 bases left in between. CDR1 and CDR2 from the germline V gene are SGHRS and YFSETQ. CDR3 coding DNA: TGCGCCAGCAGGGACACAGGGCAAGAGACCCAGTACTTC. Amino acids: CASRDTGQETQYF.

This clonotype was observed many times. The J gene is TRBJ2-7, the V gene TRBV4-3; 8 bases are a match to TRBD2. The CDR3 length is 14 residues. Germline V CDR1 and CDR2: LGHNA, YSLEER. V dropped 5 bases and J dropped 0; count of bases not matched to a gene: 3. CDR3 DNA sequence: TGCGCCAGCAGCGCCAGCGGGAGCTCCTACGAGCAGTACTTC. Translated: CASSASGSSYEQYF.

V and J are TRBV6-1 and TRBJ2-7, with D possibly matching TRBD2 (6 bases). The CDR3 consists of 15 residues. Trimming took off 4 bases at V and 6 bases at J, with 19 bases between the two ends. Germline V gene sequence: CDR1 MNHNS, CDR2 SASEGT. The CDR3 region has the DNA TGTGCCAGCAGTGGGTTAGCGGTATCTCCTATCGAGCAGTACTTC. This translates into CASSGLAVSPIEQYF.

This clonotype was recorded a few times. This rearrangement joins TRBV7-3 to TRBJ2-1; D is uncertain. V was cut by 3 bases and J by 0 bases, with 9 bases left in between. Germline assignment: CDR1 SGHTA and CDR2 FQGTGA. CDR3 size: 15 residues. The CDR3 reads CASSFTASSYNEQFF. The CDR3 DNA reads as TGTGCCAGCAGCTTCACGGCCAGCTCCTACAATGAGCAGTTCTTC. The full variable domain, completed using reference TRBV7-3 and TRBJ2-1, is GAGVSQTPSNKVTEKGKYVELRCDPISGHTALYWYRQSLGQGPEFLIYFQGTGAADDSGLPNDRFFAVRPEGSVSTLKIQRTERGDSAVYLCASSFTASSYNEQFFGPGTRLTVL.

This clonotype occurred a few times. This rearrangement joins TRBV5-1 to TRBJ2-1; the D is unclear. Germline assignment: CDR1 SGHRS and CDR2 YFSETQ. With 0 bases removed from V and 6 bases from J, the gap between germline ends came to 10 bases. The CDR3 extends over 14 amino acids. CDR3 sequence reads: CASSLEFGVNEQFF. The CDR3 DNA follows: TGCGCCAGCAGCTTGGAATTTGGGGTCAATGAGCAGTTCTTC.

This clonotype has just a few counts. The rearrangement joins TRBV7-9 to TRBJ2-5; 9 bases align to TRBD1. This CDR3 is 14 amino acids long. V lost 5 bases and J lost 5; bases outside the gene matches: 6. Germline loops: CDR1 SEHNR, CDR2 FQNEAQ (reference sequence). The CDR3 reads CASSTRDRVETQYF. DNA of the CDR3: TGTGCCAGCAGCACCCGGGACAGGGTCGAGACCCAGTACTTC.

This clonotype was recorded many times. The chain combines TRBV6-2 or TRBV6-3 with TRBJ2-1; 10 bases match TRBD1. The CDR3 length is 15 residues. Germline V gene data show CDR1 as MNHEY and CDR2 as SVGEGT. With 9 bases clipped from V and 15 bases from J, the junction kept 20 bases outside the gene matches. The CDR3 sequence is CASNTDRGLTSQTFF. In DNA, the CDR3 is TGTGCCAGTAATACTGACAGGGGGCTAACTAGCCAGACGTTCTTC.